This TCR beta chain stems from a study of cytomegalovirus exposure and HLA in healthy donors. General study results and limits: Further analysis was carried out later, and it showed several of the most significant clusters appearing linked to common viral pathogens. Later analysis reportedly placed an Asian-associated ancestry cluster below the approximately 730-donor mean in N-insertions.

Regarding this clone: Its specificity is unknown.

The germline gives CDR1 SGHTA, CDR2 FQGNSA. V lost 1 base and J lost 6, with 16 bases in between. CDR3 size: 15 residues. The primer mix had 60 Vbeta and 13 Jbeta primers. Original processing notes: Roughly 11 million shared chains were among the approximately 87 million unique TCR beta chains that a later analysis counted. Only in-frame clones appear in the TCRdb table, and some are missing; sequencing was by immunoSEQ multiplex PCR. V, J and clone size are taken as reported in that table, and D and trimming were inferred from the DNA itself. The sample includes 150,000 to 200,000 clones, about 85% of them seen just once.

This rearrangement joins TRBV7-2 to TRBJ2-7; D unclear. This TCR was sampled from a man aged 25 to 40 in good health and CMV-seropositive. Sample: PBMCs. The CDR3 region is CASSLGGIRTSEQYF. CDR3 DNA sequence: TGTGCCAGCAGCTTAGGAGGAATCCGCACATCCGAGCAGTACTTC.